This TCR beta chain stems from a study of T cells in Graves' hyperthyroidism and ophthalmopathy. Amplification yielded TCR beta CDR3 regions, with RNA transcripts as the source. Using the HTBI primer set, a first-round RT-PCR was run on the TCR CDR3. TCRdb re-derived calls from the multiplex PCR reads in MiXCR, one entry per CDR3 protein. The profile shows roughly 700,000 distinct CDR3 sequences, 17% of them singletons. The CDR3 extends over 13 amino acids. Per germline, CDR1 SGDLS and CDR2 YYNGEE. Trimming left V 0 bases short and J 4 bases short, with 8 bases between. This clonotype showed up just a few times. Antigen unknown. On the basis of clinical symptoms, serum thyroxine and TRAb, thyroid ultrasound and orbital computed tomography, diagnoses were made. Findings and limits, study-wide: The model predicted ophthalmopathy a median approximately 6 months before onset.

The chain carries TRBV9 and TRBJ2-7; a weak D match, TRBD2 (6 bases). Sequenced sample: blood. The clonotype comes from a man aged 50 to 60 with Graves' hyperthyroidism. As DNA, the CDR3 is TGTGCCAGCAGCGTAGACGGAGGGTACGAGCAGTACTTC. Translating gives CASSVDGGYEQYF.